The TCR beta chain described here comes from a study of shared clonotypes between healthy human individuals. V was shortened by 6 bases and J by 0 bases, with 9 bases between the two germline ends. CDR3 length: 13 amino acids. Per the germline V gene, CDR1 is MNHNS and CDR2 is SASEGT. Produced via immunoSEQ multiplex PCR; TCRdb's table is partial and in-frame only. The sample yields around 2,000,000 clones, roughly 94% seen once. The TCR was taken from a man aged 18 to 30 in good health. The rearrangement joins TRBV6-1 to TRBJ2-7; D is perhaps TRBD2 (5 bases). Sequenced: naive CD4+ T cells sorted from blood. As for subset: CD45RA+ positively selected. The DNA of the CDR3 is TGTGCCAGCAGCCCGGCGGGCTCCTACGAGCAGTACTTC. Its protein product is CASSPAGSYEQYF.